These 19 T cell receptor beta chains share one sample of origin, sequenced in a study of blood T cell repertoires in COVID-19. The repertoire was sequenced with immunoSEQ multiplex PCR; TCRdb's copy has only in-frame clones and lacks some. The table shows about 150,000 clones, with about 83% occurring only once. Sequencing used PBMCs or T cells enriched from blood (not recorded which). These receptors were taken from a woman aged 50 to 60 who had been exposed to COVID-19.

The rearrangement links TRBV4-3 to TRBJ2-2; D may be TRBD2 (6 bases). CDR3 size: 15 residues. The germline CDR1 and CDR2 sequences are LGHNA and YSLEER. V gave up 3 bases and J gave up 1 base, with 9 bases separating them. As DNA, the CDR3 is TGCGCCAGCAGCCAGGTGGGGGGGAACACCGGGGAGCTGTTTTTT. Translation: CASSQVGGNTGELFF.

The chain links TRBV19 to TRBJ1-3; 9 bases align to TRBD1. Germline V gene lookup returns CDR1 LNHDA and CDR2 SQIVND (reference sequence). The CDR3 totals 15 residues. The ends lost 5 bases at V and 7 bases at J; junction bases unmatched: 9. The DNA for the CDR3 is TGTGCCAGTAGTTCGACCACAGGGGGCGGGAACACCATATATTTT. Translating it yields CASSSTTGGGNTIYF.

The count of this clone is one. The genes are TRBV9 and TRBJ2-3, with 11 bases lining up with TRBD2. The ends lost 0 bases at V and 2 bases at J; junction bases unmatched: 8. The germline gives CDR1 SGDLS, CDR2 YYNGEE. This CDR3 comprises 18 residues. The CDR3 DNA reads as TGTGCCAGCAGCGTAGGGGGTAGCGGGAGGGCTCTCACAGATACGCAGTATTTT. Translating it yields CASSVGGSGRALTDTQYF.

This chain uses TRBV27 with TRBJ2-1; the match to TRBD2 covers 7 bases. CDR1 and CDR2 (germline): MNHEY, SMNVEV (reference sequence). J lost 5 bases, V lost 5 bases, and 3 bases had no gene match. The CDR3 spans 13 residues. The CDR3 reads CASSREVHNEQFF. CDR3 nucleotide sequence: TGTGCCAGCAGTCGGGAGGTGCACAATGAGCAGTTCTTC.

The CDR3 region is CASSLTGTYEQYF. The CDR3 DNA follows: TGCGCCAGCAGCCTGACGGGTACCTACGAGCAGTACTTC. The V call is TRBV5-1, the J call TRBJ2-7; D not certain. CDR3 size: 13 residues. The V end lost 4 bases, the J end lost 2 bases, and 10 bases lay between the germline ends. The germline V gene encodes CDR1 SGHRS and CDR2 YFSETQ.

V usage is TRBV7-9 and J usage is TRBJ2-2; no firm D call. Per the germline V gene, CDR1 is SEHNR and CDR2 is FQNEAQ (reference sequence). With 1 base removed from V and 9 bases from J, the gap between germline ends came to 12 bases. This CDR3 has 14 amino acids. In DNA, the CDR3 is TGTGCCAGCAGCTTAGTAAGTGGCAGATGGGAGCTGTTTTTT. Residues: CASSLVSGRWELFF.

CDR3 bases: TGTGCCAGCAGTTCCGACAGGCCCAGCGGGGAGCTGTTTTTT. It encodes CASSSDRPSGELFF. This chain connects TRBV6-5 to TRBJ2-2; weak D call: TRBD1 (6 bases). The germline V gene encodes CDR1 MNHEY and CDR2 SVGAGI. V lost 4 bases and J 7 bases, leaving 13 bases between the germline ends. The CDR3 consists of 14 residues.

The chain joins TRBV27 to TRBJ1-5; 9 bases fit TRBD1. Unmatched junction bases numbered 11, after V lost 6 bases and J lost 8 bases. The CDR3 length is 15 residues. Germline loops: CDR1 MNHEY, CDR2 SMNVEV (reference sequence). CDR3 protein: CASSARGGDREPQHF. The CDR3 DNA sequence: TGTGCCAGCAGCGCCCGGGGGGGGGACAGGGAGCCCCAGCATTTT.

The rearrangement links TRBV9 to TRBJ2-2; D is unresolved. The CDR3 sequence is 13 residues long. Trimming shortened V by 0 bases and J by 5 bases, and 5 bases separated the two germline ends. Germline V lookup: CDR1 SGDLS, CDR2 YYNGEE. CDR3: CASSVVQTGELFF. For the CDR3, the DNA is TGTGCCAGCAGCGTAGTACAGACCGGGGAGCTGTTTTTT.

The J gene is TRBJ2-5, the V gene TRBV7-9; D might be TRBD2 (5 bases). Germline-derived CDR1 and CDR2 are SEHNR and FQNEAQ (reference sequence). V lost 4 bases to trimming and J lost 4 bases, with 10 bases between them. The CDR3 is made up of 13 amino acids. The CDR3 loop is CASSSGGVETQYF. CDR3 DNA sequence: TGTGCCAGCAGCTCCGGAGGTGTAGAGACCCAGTACTTC.

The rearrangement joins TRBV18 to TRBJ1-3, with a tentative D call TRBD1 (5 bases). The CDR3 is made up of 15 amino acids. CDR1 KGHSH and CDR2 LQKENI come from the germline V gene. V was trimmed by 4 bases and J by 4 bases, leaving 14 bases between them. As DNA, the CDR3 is TGTGCCAGCTCACTTAAATCAGGGTCCGGAAACACCATATATTTT. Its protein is CASSLKSGSGNTIYF.

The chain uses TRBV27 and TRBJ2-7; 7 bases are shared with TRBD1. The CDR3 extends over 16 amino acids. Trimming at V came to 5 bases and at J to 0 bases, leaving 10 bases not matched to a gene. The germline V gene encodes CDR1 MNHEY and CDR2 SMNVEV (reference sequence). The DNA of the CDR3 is TGTGCCAGCAGTCCAACCTTCGGGACAGTCTCCTACGAGCAGTACTTC. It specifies CASSPTFGTVSYEQYF.

CDR3 nucleotide sequence: TGTGCCAGCTCACCGCGGGCACAGGGTGAATCACCCCTCCACTTT. As protein: CASSPRAQGESPLHF. This sequence joins TRBV18 and TRBJ1-6; D might be TRBD1 (6 bases). The V gene lost 3 bases and the J gene lost 10 bases, with 16 bases spanning the gap. Germline CDR1 and CDR2: KGHSH and LQKENI. This CDR3 is built from 15 residues.

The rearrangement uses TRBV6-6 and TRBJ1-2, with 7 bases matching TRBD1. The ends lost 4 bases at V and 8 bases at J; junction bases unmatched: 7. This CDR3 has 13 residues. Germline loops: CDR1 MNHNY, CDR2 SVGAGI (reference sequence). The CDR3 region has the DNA TGTGCCAGCAGTTCCACAGGGGATGGGGGCTACACCTTC. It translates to CASSSTGDGGYTF.

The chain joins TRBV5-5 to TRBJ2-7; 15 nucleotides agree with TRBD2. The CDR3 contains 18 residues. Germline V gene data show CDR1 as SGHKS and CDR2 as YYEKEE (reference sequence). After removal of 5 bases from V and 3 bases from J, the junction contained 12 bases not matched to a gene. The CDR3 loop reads CASRGTRTSGRASYEQYF. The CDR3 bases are TGTGCCAGCAGAGGGACTCGGACTAGCGGGAGGGCCAGCTACGAGCAGTACTTC.

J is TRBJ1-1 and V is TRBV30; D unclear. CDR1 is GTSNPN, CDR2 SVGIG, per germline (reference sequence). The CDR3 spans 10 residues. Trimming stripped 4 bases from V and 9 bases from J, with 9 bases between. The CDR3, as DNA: TGTGCCTGGACCCAGGTTAAAGCTTTCTTT. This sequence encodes CAWTQVKAFF. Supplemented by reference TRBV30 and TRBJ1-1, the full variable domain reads SQTIHQWPATLVQPVGSPLSLECTVEGTSNPNLYWYRQAAGRGLQLLFYSVGIGQISSEVPQNLSASRPQDRQFILSSKKLLLSDSGFYLCAWTQVKAFFGQGTRLTVV.

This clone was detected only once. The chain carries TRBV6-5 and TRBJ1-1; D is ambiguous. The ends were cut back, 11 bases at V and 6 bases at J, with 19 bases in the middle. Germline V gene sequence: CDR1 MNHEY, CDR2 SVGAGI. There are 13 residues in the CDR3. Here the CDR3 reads CAVQKAVNSEAFF. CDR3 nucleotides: TGTGCCGTCCAAAAGGCGGTAAACTCTGAAGCTTTCTTT.

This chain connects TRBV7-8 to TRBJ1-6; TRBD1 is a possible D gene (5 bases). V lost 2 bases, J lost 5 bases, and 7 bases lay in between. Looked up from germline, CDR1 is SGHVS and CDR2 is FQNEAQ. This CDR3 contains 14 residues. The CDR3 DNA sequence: TGTGCCAGCAGCTTAACAGGAGATAATTCACCCCTCCACTTT. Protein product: CASSLTGDNSPLHF.

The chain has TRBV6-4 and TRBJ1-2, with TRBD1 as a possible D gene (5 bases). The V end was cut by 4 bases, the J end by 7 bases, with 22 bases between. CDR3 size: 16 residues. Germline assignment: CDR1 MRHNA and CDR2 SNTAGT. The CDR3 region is CASSVVLGGAPGGYTF. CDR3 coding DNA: TGTGCCAGCAGTGTTGTCCTGGGAGGGGCCCCTGGTGGCTACACCTTC.